Shown below are 5 T cell receptor beta chains from a single sample sequenced in a study of T cell responses to AZD1222 COVID-19 vaccine. The table came from immunoSEQ multiplex PCR; TCRdb's copy has only in-frame clones and leaves some out. There are 100,000 to 150,000 clones in the sample; roughly nine tenths occur only once, and approximately 1.6% lies in the top ten. Sequences were derived from peripheral blood, sampled on day 0 of AZD1222 vaccination. The source of these receptors is an adult in good health.

V is TRBV2 and J is TRBJ1-1, with D uncertain. In germline, CDR1 is SNHLY, CDR2 FYNNEI. Trimming removed 1 base from V and 2 bases from J, with 8 bases in between. This CDR3 has 14 amino acids. CDR3 residues: CASSEGVLNTEAFF. The CDR3 coding sequence is TGTGCCAGCAGTGAAGGGGTCTTAAACACTGAAGCTTTCTTT. The whole variable domain, filled in from reference TRBV2 and TRBJ1-1, reads EPEVTQTPSHQVTQMGQEVILRCVPISNHLYFYWYRQILGQKVEFLVSFYNNEISEKSEIFDDQFSVERPDGSNFTLKIRSTKLEDSAMYFCASSEGVLNTEAFFGQGTRLTVV.

CDR3 residues: CASSVGPTAKGYTF. CDR3 DNA: TGTGCCAGCAGCGTAGGGCCGACTGCAAAAGGCTACACCTTC. V and J are TRBV9 and TRBJ1-2; D unclear. The V gene lost 0 bases and the J gene lost 8 bases, with 14 bases spanning the gap. The CDR3 is made up of 14 amino acids. Germline lookup yields CDR1 SGDLS and CDR2 YYNGEE.

The chain recombines TRBV6-5 with TRBJ1-1; TRBD1 aligns across 8 bases. CDR1 MNHEY and CDR2 SVGAGI come from the germline V gene. CDR3 length: 14 residues. V shed 7 bases, J shed 3 bases, and the junction held 7 bases outside the gene matches. For the CDR3, the DNA is TGTGCCAGCACCGGGGACAGGCTGTACACTGAAGCTTTCTTT. This sequence encodes CASTGDRLYTEAFF.

This sequence joins TRBV19 and TRBJ1-5; D possibly corresponds to TRBD1 (5 bases). This CDR3 comprises 15 residues. V dropped 7 bases and J dropped 4 bases, with 17 bases sitting between them. CDR1 is LNHDA and CDR2 is SQIVND in the germline V gene (reference sequence). CDR3 loop: CASIPRDGGNQPQHF. The CDR3 DNA reads as TGTGCCAGTATTCCGAGGGACGGCGGTAATCAGCCCCAGCATTTT.

V usage is TRBV4-3 and J usage is TRBJ1-1, with D tentatively TRBD1 (6 bases). Looked up from germline, CDR1 is LGHNA and CDR2 is YSLEER. The CDR3 is 15 residues long. Trimming left V 0 bases short and J 5 bases short, with 13 bases between. This CDR3 is CASSQEFGGGTEAFF. The CDR3 DNA reads TGCGCCAGCAGCCAAGAATTTGGGGGCGGAACTGAAGCTTTCTTT.